The 25 T cell receptor beta chains below were found in one sample sequenced in a study of T cell responses to AZD1222 COVID-19 vaccine. Sequenced by immunoSEQ multiplex PCR; TCRdb stores in-frame clones only, minus some. Of 100,000 to 150,000 clones listed, more than 80% are singletons. The sample here was peripheral blood, taken on day 0 of AZD1222 vaccination. Every receptor here comes from an adult in good health.

The chain couples TRBV15 to TRBJ2-4; D is tentatively TRBD1 or TRBD2 (5 bases each). V was cut by 6 bases and J by 8 bases, with 11 bases left in between. There are 12 residues in the CDR3. CDR1 is LNHNV and CDR2 is YYDKDF in the germline V gene (reference sequence). For the CDR3, the DNA is TGTGCCACCAGAGGGGACCTGGACATTCAGTACTTC. Protein sequence: CATRGDLDIQYF.

The genes are TRBV4-1 and TRBJ2-7, with 9 nucleotides matching TRBD2. This CDR3 contains 16 residues. After removal of 0 bases from V and 9 bases from J, the junction contained 12 bases not matched to a gene. Germline-derived CDR1 and CDR2 are MGHRA and YSYEKL. In DNA, the CDR3 is TGCGCCAGCAGCCAAGATCTTGGTGGGACTAGCATCGTGCAGTACTTC. It specifies CASSQDLGGTSIVQYF.

The V call is TRBV4-1, the J call TRBJ2-1; D is tentatively TRBD1 or TRBD2 (5 bases each). Germline V lookup: CDR1 MGHRA, CDR2 YSYEKL. V was cut by 5 bases and J by 4 bases, with 18 bases left in between. The CDR3 has 16 residues. CDR3 sequence reads: CASSSRGSTTYNEQFF. The CDR3, as DNA: TGCGCCAGCAGCTCGAGGGGAAGTACTACATACAATGAGCAGTTCTTC.

The rearrangement links TRBV9 to TRBJ1-5, with no clear D. The CDR3 covers 15 residues. Germline CDR1 is SGDLS and CDR2 is YYNGEE. Between the trimmed V and J ends, which lost 0 bases and 0 bases, there was a span of 7 bases. CDR3 nucleotide sequence: TGTGCCAGCAGCGTAGGGGATTTTAGCAATCAGCCCCAGCATTTT. Protein product: CASSVGDFSNQPQHF.

The chain recombines TRBV7-3 with TRBJ2-5, with 8 positions matching TRBD2. This CDR3 contains 14 residues. V trimming: 4 bases; J trimming: 1 base; junction bases outside the gene matches: 2. Per the germline V gene, CDR1 is SGHTA and CDR2 is FQGTGA. The CDR3 protein is CASSYTSGQETQYF. CDR3 DNA sequence: TGTGCCAGCAGCTACACTAGCGGCCAAGAGACCCAGTACTTC. The entire variable domain, with the rest obtained from reference TRBV7-3 and TRBJ2-5, is as follows: GAGVSQTPSNKVTEKGKYVELRCDPISGHTALYWYRQSLGQGPEFLIYFQGTGAADDSGLPNDRFFAVRPEGSVSTLKIQRTERGDSAVYLCASSYTSGQETQYFGPGTRLLVL.

The V and J genes are TRBV2 and TRBJ2-7; TRBD1 might be the D (6 bases). Germline CDR1 reads SNHLY; CDR2 reads FYNNEI. CDR3 size: 13 residues. V was clipped by 6 bases and J by 4 bases, with 13 bases between them. CDR3: CASSETGVYEQYF. DNA for the CDR3: TGTGCCAGCAGCGAGACAGGCGTGTACGAGCAGTACTTC.

This clone was recorded only once. CDR3 sequence (DNA): TGTGCCAGCAGTTACTCGATACAGCACTATGGCTACACCTTC. Its translation: CASSYSIQHYGYTF. The chain combines TRBV6-5 with TRBJ1-2; D unresolved. In germline, CDR1 is MNHEY, CDR2 SVGAGI. The CDR3 sequence is 14 residues long. The germline V and J ends were trimmed by 0 bases and 3 bases, with 8 bases remaining between them.

The genes are TRBV7-8 and TRBJ2-7; 10 bases map to TRBD2. This CDR3 comprises 13 residues. V lost 8 bases to trimming and J lost 4 bases; unmatched junction nucleotides: 5. Germline V gene data show CDR1 as SGHVS and CDR2 as FQNEAQ. CDR3 nucleotide sequence: TGTGCCAGCTCTAGCGGGAGTTCGTACGAGCAGTACTTC. Translated: CASSSGSSYEQYF. The full variable domain, in which reference TRBV7-8 and TRBJ2-7 provide the parts outside the CDR3, is GAGVSQSPRYKVAKRGQDVALRCDPISGHVSLFWYQQALGQGPEFLTYFQNEAQLDKSGLPSDRFFAERPEGSVSTLKIQRTQQEDSAVYLCASSSGSSYEQYFGPGTRLTVT.

This chain connects TRBV3-1 (or the pseudogene TRBV3-2) to TRBJ2-5; 7 nucleotides align to TRBD2. The CDR3 runs to 13 residues. Germline V CDR1 and CDR2: LGHDT, YNNKEL (reference sequence). The junction had 4 bases not matched to a gene; V was cut back by 7 bases and J by 2 bases. The CDR3 loop reads CASMGGLQETQYF. The CDR3 coding sequence is TGTGCCAGCATGGGGGGACTACAAGAGACCCAGTACTTC.

The V gene is TRBV20-1, the J gene TRBJ1-1; D not resolved. V was clipped by 3 bases and J by 4 bases, with 6 bases between them. CDR3 length: 11 amino acids. Germline CDR1 DFQATT, CDR2 SNEGSKA (reference sequence). This CDR3 reads CSASRATEAFF. The CDR3 nucleotides are TGCAGTGCTAGCCGGGCCACTGAAGCTTTCTTT.

The V call is TRBV4-3, the J call TRBJ2-7, with 8 bases fitting TRBD2. Germline assignment: CDR1 LGHNA and CDR2 YSLEER. V was clipped by 0 bases and J by 2 bases; unmatched bases: 3. This CDR3 comprises 15 residues. The CDR3 sequence is CASSQELADAYEQYF. The CDR3 DNA is TGCGCCAGCAGCCAAGAACTAGCGGACGCCTACGAGCAGTACTTC.

The chain uses TRBV15 and TRBJ2-7; a possible D gene is TRBD1 (5 bases). The CDR3 is 14 residues long. CDR1 and CDR2 (germline): LNHNV, YYDKDF (reference sequence). With 5 bases removed from V and 6 bases from J, the gap between germline ends came to 17 bases. The CDR3 DNA reads TGTGCCACCAGCGGGTACATACGGCAGGGCGAGCAGTACTTC. It codes for CATSGYIRQGEQYF. Full variable domain (rest looked up from reference TRBV15 and TRBJ2-7): DAMVIQNPRYQVTQFGKPVTLSCSQTLNHNVMYWYQQKSSQAPKLLFHYYDKDFNNEADTPDNFQSRRPNTSFCFLDIRSPGLGDTAMYLCATSGYIRQGEQYFGPGTRLTVT.

The chain employs TRBV4-2 and TRBJ2-3, with D perhaps TRBD1 (5 bases). Germline V CDR1 and CDR2: LGHNA, YNFKEQ. CDR3 length: 16 residues. V was trimmed by 2 bases and J by 2 bases, leaving 14 bases between them. In DNA form, the CDR3 reads TGTGCCAGCAGCCAATCAGGGCTCGCGCACACAGATACGCAGTATTTT. This gives the protein CASSQSGLAHTDTQYF.

The chain carries TRBV5-5 and TRBJ2-1, with 10 nucleotides matching TRBD2. V shed 6 bases and J 4 bases; nucleotides not matched to a gene: 7. The CDR3 length is 15 residues. CDR1 and CDR2 (germline): SGHKS, YYEKEE (reference sequence). This CDR3 reads CASTMGLASYNEQFF. Here the CDR3 DNA reads TGTGCCAGCACTATGGGACTAGCGTCATACAATGAGCAGTTCTTC.

This clone was seen a single time. The chain is built from TRBV6-5 and TRBJ1-6, with TRBD1 identical over 9 bases. V trimming: 7 bases; J trimming: 7 bases; junction bases outside the gene matches: 5. Germline V gene lookup returns CDR1 MNHEY and CDR2 SVGAGI. CDR3 length equals 14 residues. Written as DNA, the CDR3 is TGTGCCAGCAAAGGGACAGGGCGGAATTCACCCCTCCACTTT. Translated, it gives CASKGTGRNSPLHF.

The table lists this clone with a count of one. The V and J genes are TRBV29-1 and TRBJ1-2, with D perhaps matching TRBD1 (5 bases). V was pared by 3 bases and J by 2 bases, with 13 bases between. Germline V CDR1 and CDR2: SQVTM, ANQGSEA. The CDR3 is 14 residues long. The CDR3 spells CSVEGRARNYGYTF. DNA of the CDR3: TGCAGCGTTGAGGGCAGGGCCCGAAACTATGGCTACACCTTC. The full variable domain, rest sourced from reference TRBV29-1 and TRBJ1-2, is SAVISQKPSRDICQRGTSLTIQCQVDSQVTMMFWYRQQPGQSLTLIATANQGSEATYESGFVIDKFPISRPNLTFSTLTVSNMSPEDSSIYLCSVEGRARNYGYTFGSGTRLTVV.

The gene calls are TRBV30 and TRBJ2-7, with D possibly being TRBD2 (5 bases). The V and J ends lost 0 bases and 3 bases respectively, with 12 bases between them. The germline V gene encodes CDR1 GTSNPN and CDR2 SVGIG (reference sequence). The CDR3 is 14 amino acids. The CDR3 coding sequence is TGTGCCTGGAGTGTACGAGACGGGAACTACGAGCAGTACTTC. This translates into CAWSVRDGNYEQYF.

This clone was detected only once. The chain employs TRBV6-5 and TRBJ1-1; weak D call: TRBD1 (5 bases). The germline V and J ends were trimmed by 5 bases and 5 bases, with 12 bases remaining between them. CDR1 and CDR2 from the germline V gene are MNHEY and SVGAGI. The CDR3 totals 13 residues. CDR3 nucleotide sequence: TGTGCCAGCAGTCCCAGGGTTGGGACTGAAGCTTTCTTT. Its translation is CASSPRVGTEAFF.

The gene calls are TRBV19 and TRBJ1-4, with 8 bases aligning to TRBD1. Germline assignment: CDR1 LNHDA and CDR2 SQIVND (reference sequence). The CDR3 runs to 15 residues. J gave up 2 bases and V 4 bases, and 3 bases lay outside the gene matches. Here the CDR3 reads CASSRQGSTNEKLFF. DNA for the CDR3: TGTGCCAGTAGTAGACAGGGGTCGACTAATGAAAAACTGTTTTTT.

Points on this clone: This sample includes further DNA sequences coding for the same CDR3. The rearrangement joins TRBV27 to TRBJ2-7; TRBD1 matches at 11 bases. This CDR3 is built from 14 residues. Germline values: CDR1 MNHEY, CDR2 SMNVEV (reference sequence). Trimming took 4 bases from V and 4 from J; bases not matched to a gene: 3. In DNA form, the CDR3 reads TGTGCCAGCAGTTCGGGGACAGGGGGGTACGAGCAGTACTTC. This sequence encodes CASSSGTGGYEQYF.

This clone was counted a few times. The chain uses TRBV10-1 and TRBJ2-7; 8 nucleotides agree with TRBD1. The CDR3 extends over 14 amino acids. V shed 4 bases and J 1 base; nucleotides not matched to a gene: 3. Germline V CDR1 and CDR2: WNHNN, SYGVQD (reference sequence). Here the CDR3 DNA reads TGCGCCAGCAGTGCCCGGGACAGGTCCTACGAGCAGTACTTC. Encoded protein: CASSARDRSYEQYF.

This chain uses TRBV5-1 with TRBJ2-2; 10 bases fit TRBD2. The CDR3 runs to 14 residues. The V segment lost 4 bases and the J segment 4 bases; nucleotides outside the gene matches: 1. Per the germline V gene, CDR1 is SGHRS and CDR2 is YFSETQ. The CDR3 is CASSRTSGTGELFF. CDR3 in DNA: TGCGCCAGCAGCCGGACTAGCGGCACCGGGGAGCTGTTTTTT.

The gene calls are TRBV6-1 and TRBJ2-3, with TRBD2 matching over 12 bases. With 0 bases clipped from V and 5 bases from J, the junction kept 3 bases outside the gene matches. The CDR3 has 16 amino acids. The germline CDR1 and CDR2 sequences are MNHNS and SASEGT. CDR3: CASSEALAGGGDTQYF. DNA of the CDR3: TGTGCCAGCAGTGAAGCACTAGCGGGAGGCGGAGATACGCAGTATTTT.

This rearrangement joins TRBV1 to TRBJ1-2. TRBV1 is labeled a pseudogene. The CDR3 has 11 residues. Here the CDR3 DNA reads TGCACCAGCAGCCAAGACTATGGCTACACCTTC. Residues: CTSSQDYGYTF.

The J gene is TRBJ2-3, the V gene TRBV5-5; the D gene is possibly TRBD2 (6 bases). V was shortened by 1 base and J by 2 bases, with 8 bases between the two germline ends. Germline-derived CDR1 and CDR2 are SGHKS and YYEKEE (reference sequence). This CDR3 has 14 residues. The CDR3 DNA reads TGTGCCAGCAGCTTGCCTAGCGTCACAGATACGCAGTATTTT. Amino acid sequence: CASSLPSVTDTQYF.